The entry that follows covers one TCR beta chain sequence. V lost 0 bases to trimming and J lost 5 bases; unmatched junction nucleotides: 10. There are 18 residues in the CDR3. CDR1 and CDR2 (germline): MNHEY, SMNVEV (reference sequence). Sequencing of TCR beta was performed on blood CD8+ T cells and on blood CD4+ T cells. TEMRA cells were FACS-enriched, unlike CD8+ and CD4+ T cells, which were negatively isolated. Random hexamers served to reverse transcribe about 0.45 to 1 ug RNA. TCRdb independently ran MiXCR on the immunoSEQ multiplex PCR reads; one entry per CDR3 protein. The table lists under 200,000 distinct CDR3 sequences, roughly 94% of them singletons. This specimen comes from a study of CD8 T cells in Susac syndrome.

The specimen sequenced was CD4+ T cells from PBMCs. The chain employs TRBV27 and TRBJ1-6; 7 positions match TRBD1. This TCR came from a human donor with Susac syndrome. DNA of the CDR3: TGTGCCAGCAGTTTATCCTCCCAAAGACAGGGAGATAATTCACCCCTCCACTTT. As protein: CASSLSSQRQGDNSPLHF.